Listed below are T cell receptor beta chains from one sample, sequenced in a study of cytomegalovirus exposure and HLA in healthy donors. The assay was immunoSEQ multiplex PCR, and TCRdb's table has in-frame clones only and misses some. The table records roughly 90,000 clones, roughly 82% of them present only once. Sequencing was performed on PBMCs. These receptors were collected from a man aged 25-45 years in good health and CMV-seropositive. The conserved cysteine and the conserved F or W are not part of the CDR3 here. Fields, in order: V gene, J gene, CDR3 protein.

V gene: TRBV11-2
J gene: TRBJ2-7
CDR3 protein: ASSLARGSYEQY

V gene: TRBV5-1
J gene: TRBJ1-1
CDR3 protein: ASSSGQGNTEAF

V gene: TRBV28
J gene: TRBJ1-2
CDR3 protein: ASSPQGPNYGYT

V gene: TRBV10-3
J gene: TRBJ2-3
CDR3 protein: AISATSGTTDTQY

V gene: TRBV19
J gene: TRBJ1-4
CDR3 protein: ASSIKTTATNEKLF

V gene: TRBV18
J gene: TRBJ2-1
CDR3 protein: ASSPDRNEQF

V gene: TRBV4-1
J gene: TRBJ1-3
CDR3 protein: ASSQGRQGRIGNTIY

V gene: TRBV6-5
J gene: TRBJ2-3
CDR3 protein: ASSYSFGTDTQY

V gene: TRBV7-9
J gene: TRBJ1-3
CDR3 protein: ASSLDRAGGNTIY

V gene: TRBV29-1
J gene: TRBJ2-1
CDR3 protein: SVERLGLAGPGVYNEQF